This TCR beta chain was identified in a study of CD8 T cells in ankylosing spondylitis. Study-wide findings and caveats: Clones tied to disease were said to be significantly enriched in matched ankylosing spondylitis synovial fluid. Reports of some motif variants in reactive arthritis synovial fluid and blood predate this one.

For TCR beta, libraries came from quantitative 5'-RACE with molecular barcodes. One entry per CDR3 protein, called by TCRdb with MiXCR from the 5' RACE reads. In the table there are around 90,000 distinct CDR3 sequences, roughly 27% of which are singletons. The germline CDR1 and CDR2 sequences are DFQATT and SNEGSKA (reference sequence). V dropped 2 bases and J dropped 4 bases, with 11 bases sitting between them. The CDR3 contains 13 residues. This clonotype was seen once. What it binds is unknown. The source is a male donor with ankylosing spondylitis or in good health (not recorded which). Sequencing was performed on blood, either unsorted or a sorted T cell fraction (not recorded which). The chain couples TRBV20-1 to TRBJ1-2, with D unresolved. CDR3 sequence: CSARPDATYGYTF. CDR3 nucleotide sequence: TGCAGTGCTAGACCGGACGCTACCTATGGCTACACCTTC.